The 12 T cell receptor beta chains below come from one sample, sequenced in a study of cytomegalovirus exposure and HLA in healthy donors. The PCR ran on 60 Vbeta and 13 Jbeta primers. Method: immunoSEQ multiplex PCR; TCRdb's copy keeps in-frame clones and lacks some. There are 100,000 to 150,000 clones in the sample; less than 85% occur only once, and over 15% lies in the top ten. The specimen was PBMCs. These receptors all stem from a man between 18 and 35 years old in good health and CMV-seropositive.

This clone was found once. The rearrangement joins TRBV30 to TRBJ2-5, with 8 bases fitting TRBD2. V trimming: 7 bases; J trimming: 2 bases; junction bases outside the gene matches: 12. CDR1 is GTSNPN, CDR2 SVGIG, per germline (reference sequence). The CDR3 is made up of 15 amino acids. The CDR3 sequence is CAYLRGTSRQETQYF. CDR3 DNA: TGTGCCTACCTCCGTGGGACTAGTCGACAAGAGACCCAGTACTTC.

The chain couples TRBV5-1 to TRBJ2-7; a possible D gene is TRBD2 (6 bases). This CDR3 is built from 16 residues. Trimming left V 4 bases short and J 2 bases short, with 19 bases between. The V gene's germline CDR1 is SGHRS and CDR2 YFSETQ. The CDR3 coding sequence is TGCGCCAGCAGCCCGGACCTTGGAGGGGCGGCCTACGAGCAGTACTTC. It codes for CASSPDLGGAAYEQYF.

Here the CDR3 reads CASSPGQGAIQPQHF. The CDR3 nucleotides read TGTGCCAGCTCACCGGGACAGGGGGCAATTCAGCCCCAGCATTTT. The chain has TRBV18 and TRBJ1-5, with TRBD1 matching 12 bases. The CDR3 loop spans 15 amino acids. V lost 3 bases and J lost 6; bases outside the gene matches: 3. Germline V gene lookup returns CDR1 KGHSH and CDR2 LQKENI.

The J gene is TRBJ2-5, the V gene TRBV4-2, with 9 bases fitting TRBD2. The length of the CDR3 is 16 residues. V lost 0 bases, J lost 5 bases, and 7 bases stayed unmatched. Germline assignment: CDR1 LGHNA and CDR2 YNFKEQ. Here the CDR3 reads CASSQDPSGGQETQYF. The CDR3 DNA sequence: TGTGCCAGCAGCCAAGATCCCAGCGGGGGGCAGGAGACCCAGTACTTC.

Here the CDR3 DNA reads TGTGCCAGCAGCTCACTACCCACTGAAGCTTTCTTT. Its protein is CASSSLPTEAFF. The chain employs TRBV11-2 and TRBJ1-1; D gene unclear. V was trimmed by 4 bases and J by 4 bases, leaving 7 bases between them. Germline CDR1 reads SGHAT; CDR2 reads FQNNGV. CDR3 size: 12 residues. The full variable domain, completed using reference TRBV11-2 and TRBJ1-1, is EAGVAQSPRYKIIEKRQSVAFWCNPISGHATLYWYQQILGQGPKLLIQFQNNGVVDDSQLPKDRFSAERLKGVDSTLKIQPAKLEDSAVYLCASSSLPTEAFFGQGTRLTVV.

The chain carries TRBV5-1 and TRBJ2-7; no firm D call. V was trimmed by 1 base and J by 5 bases, leaving 16 bases between them. The V gene's germline CDR1 is SGHRS and CDR2 YFSETQ. The CDR3 has 15 residues. DNA of the CDR3: TGCGCCAGCAGCTTGCTCGGCAACTACTATAACGAGCAGTACTTC. This sequence encodes CASSLLGNYYNEQYF.

The V call is TRBV4-1, the J call TRBJ2-1; D might be TRBD1 (6 bases). Deletions cut 0 bases from V and 6 bases from J, with 18 bases between. The CDR3 is made up of 17 amino acids. CDR1 and CDR2 (germline): MGHRA, YSYEKL. CDR3 region: CASSQDSQQGWPNEQFF. CDR3 coding DNA: TGCGCCAGCAGCCAAGATTCACAACAGGGATGGCCCAATGAGCAGTTCTTC.

The genes are TRBV6-5 and TRBJ1-2; D unresolved. Germline CDR1 is MNHEY and CDR2 is SVGAGI. V shed 4 bases and J shed 4 bases, with 16 bases lying between them. This CDR3 contains 15 residues. CDR3 in DNA: TGTGCCAGCAGTTTCGACCGAATAGCGGGCTATGGCTACACCTTC. Encoded protein: CASSFDRIAGYGYTF.

The chain has TRBV5-6 and TRBJ2-5; D remains ambiguous. The ends were cut back, 5 bases at V and 3 bases at J, with 8 bases in the middle. This CDR3 region has 12 residues. The germline V gene has CDR1 SGHDT and CDR2 YYEEEE. The CDR3 loop reads CASSLVEETQYF. CDR3 nucleotides: TGTGCCAGCAGTCTGGTAGAAGAGACCCAGTACTTC. Together with reference TRBV5-6 and TRBJ2-5, the CDR3 gives the full variable domain: DAGVTQSPTHLIKTRGQQVTLRCSPKSGHDTVSWYQQALGQGPQFIFQYYEEEERQRGNFPDRFSGHQFPNYSSELNVNALLLGDSALYLCASSLVEETQYFGPGTRLLVL.

The chain uses TRBV9 and TRBJ1-2; 9 bases are a match to TRBD1. This CDR3 has 13 residues. The ends lost 6 bases at V and 8 bases at J; junction bases unmatched: 8. Germline lookup yields CDR1 SGDLS and CDR2 YYNGEE. This CDR3 is CASTITGGAGYTF. The CDR3 region has the DNA TGTGCCAGCACTATAACAGGGGGCGCGGGCTACACCTTC.

This clone was recorded only once. V usage is TRBV30 and J usage is TRBJ1-2, with TRBD1 matching over 10 bases. V shed 1 base and J 3 bases; nucleotides not matched to a gene: 11. The CDR3 consists of 17 residues. Per germline, CDR1 GTSNPN and CDR2 SVGIG (reference sequence). CDR3 in DNA: TGTGCCTGGAGTGGTAGTTTGGGGACAGGGGAGGACTATGGCTACACCTTC. The encoded protein is CAWSGSLGTGEDYGYTF.

This chain connects TRBV19 to TRBJ2-7, with 8 bases that match TRBD2. This CDR3 has 13 amino acids. V was pared by 6 bases and J by 4 bases, with 5 bases of the junction left unmatched. In germline, CDR1 is LNHDA, CDR2 SQIVND (reference sequence). The CDR3 bases are TGTGCCAGTAGCGGACTAGCTGCTTACGAGCAGTACTTC. It yields the protein CASSGLAAYEQYF.